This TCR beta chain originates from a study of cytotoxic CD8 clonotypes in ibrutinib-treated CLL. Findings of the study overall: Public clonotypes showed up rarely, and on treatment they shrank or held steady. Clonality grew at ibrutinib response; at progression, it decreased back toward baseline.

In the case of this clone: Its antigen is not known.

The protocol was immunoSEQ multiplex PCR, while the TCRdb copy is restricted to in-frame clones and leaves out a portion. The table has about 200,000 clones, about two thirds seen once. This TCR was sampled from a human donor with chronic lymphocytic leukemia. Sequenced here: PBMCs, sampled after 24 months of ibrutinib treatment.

In DNA, the CDR3 is TGTGCCAGCAGCCCGAGCAGGGCGGGAGGAGGCGAGCAGTACTTC. It yields the protein CASSPSRAGGGEQYF. The gene calls are TRBV6-5 and TRBJ2-7, with TRBD2 identical over 8 bases. The junction had 13 bases not matched to a gene; V was cut back by 6 bases and J by 6 bases. The V gene's germline CDR1 is MNHEY and CDR2 SVGAGI. This CDR3 comprises 15 residues.